The 9 T cell receptor beta chains in this list originate from one sample, sequenced in a study of OX40 agonist ivuxolimab in advanced cancers. Assay: immunoSEQ multiplex PCR; the TCRdb copy retains only in-frame clones and omits some. The data contain 100,000 or so clones, 92% of them singletons. The sequences come from CD4+ or CD8+ T cells sorted from blood, collected in a trial of the OX40 agonist ivuxolimab. These receptors were taken from an adult with an advanced solid tumor such as melanoma, head and neck, liver or kidney cancer.

The V gene is TRBV5-1, the J gene TRBJ2-7; weak D call: TRBD2 (5 bases). The ends were cut back, 0 bases at V and 7 bases at J, with 11 bases in the middle. There are 13 residues in the CDR3. Germline assignment: CDR1 SGHRS and CDR2 YFSETQ. CDR3 residues: CASSLEPGKEQYF. Here the CDR3 DNA reads TGCGCCAGCAGCTTGGAACCGGGGAAGGAGCAGTACTTC.

V is TRBV9 and J is TRBJ2-7, with D tentatively TRBD1 (5 bases). CDR1 is SGDLS, CDR2 YYNGEE, per germline. Trimming left V 0 bases short and J 3 bases short, with 13 bases between. The CDR3 length is 15 residues. The CDR3 loop is CASSVGSGFIYEQYF. CDR3 DNA: TGTGCCAGCAGCGTAGGGTCAGGGTTTATCTACGAGCAGTACTTC. Full variable domain (remainder filled in from reference TRBV9 and TRBJ2-7): DSGVTQTPKHLITATGQRVTLRCSPRSGDLSVYWYQQSLDQGLQFLIQYYNGEERAKGNILERFSAQQFPDLHSELNLSSLELGDSALYFCASSVGSGFIYEQYFGPGTRLTVT.

The chain employs TRBV9 and TRBJ2-1; D is unresolved. Trimming removed 4 bases from V and 7 bases from J, with 6 bases in between. The CDR3 consists of 11 residues. Germline-derived CDR1 and CDR2 are SGDLS and YYNGEE. CDR3 sequence reads: CASSLGNEQFF. CDR3 bases: TGTGCCAGCAGCTTGGGTAATGAGCAGTTCTTC.

This chain uses TRBV2 with TRBJ1-1; the D gene is possibly TRBD1 (6 bases). The CDR3 is 14 amino acids. Germline V gene lookup returns CDR1 SNHLY and CDR2 FYNNEI. Trimming cost V 8 bases and J 1 base, with 14 bases left between them. DNA of the CDR3: TGTGCCAGCTCGAAGGACAGACAGAACACTGAAGCTTTCTTT. This translates into CASSKDRQNTEAFF.

The chain joins TRBV29-1 to TRBJ2-1; 7 bases line up with TRBD1. This CDR3 spans 14 amino acids. CDR1 is SQVTM and CDR2 is ANQGSEA in the germline V gene. After removal of 7 bases from V and 0 bases from J, the junction contained 6 bases not matched to a gene. As DNA, the CDR3 is TGCAGCGGGGGCAGGGGGAGCTCCTACAATGAGCAGTTCTTC. Its protein is CSGGRGSSYNEQFF.

This clone was seen just once. V and J are TRBV4-1 and TRBJ1-2; D is uncertain. The CDR3 runs 15 residues. V lost 0 bases and J 3 bases, leaving 11 bases between the germline ends. CDR1 is MGHRA and CDR2 is YSYEKL in the germline V gene. Here the CDR3 reads CASSQEPGRYYGYTF. In DNA form, the CDR3 reads TGCGCCAGCAGCCAAGAACCAGGACGGTACTATGGCTACACCTTC.

In its sample, this clone was seen a few times. The chain combines TRBV9 with TRBJ2-3; 9 nucleotides align to TRBD2. The CDR3 is 15 amino acids. The V and J ends lost 4 bases and 1 base, in that order; junction bases with no gene match: 4. The germline V gene has CDR1 SGDLS and CDR2 YYNGEE. The CDR3 protein is CASSRTSARTDTQYF. Here the CDR3 DNA reads TGTGCCAGCAGCAGGACTAGCGCCCGCACAGATACGCAGTATTTT.

This clone was picked up a small number of times. V is TRBV9 and J is TRBJ2-5, with a weak D call TRBD1 (5 bases). The length of the CDR3 is 9 residues. In germline, CDR1 is SGDLS, CDR2 YYNGEE. V was trimmed by 7 bases and J by 11 bases, leaving 9 bases between them. CDR3: CASLQEQYF. As DNA, the CDR3 is TGTGCCAGCCTACAGGAGCAGTACTTC. Full variable domain (outside the CDR3, taken from reference TRBV9 and TRBJ2-5): DSGVTQTPKHLITATGQRVTLRCSPRSGDLSVYWYQQSLDQGLQFLIQYYNGEERAKGNILERFSAQQFPDLHSELNLSSLELGDSALYFCASLQEQYFGPGTRLLVL.

This chain connects TRBV27 to TRBJ2-7, with D maybe TRBD1 (6 bases). This CDR3 is 13 amino acids long. V was trimmed by 3 bases and J by 0 bases, leaving 6 bases between them. The germline gives CDR1 MNHEY, CDR2 SMNVEV (reference sequence). The CDR3 reads CASSLDSSYEQYF. DNA of the CDR3: TGTGCCAGCAGTTTGGACAGCTCCTACGAGCAGTACTTC.